The 17 T cell receptor beta chains given below trace back to one sample, sequenced in a study of metastatic and nonmetastatic thyroid tumors. Each patient came to thyroid surgery without any prior treatment (of any kind). Using MiXCR, TCRdb re-called clones from the PCR reads. The data contain about 28,000 clones, roughly 19% of them singletons. The sequencing sample was made of blood. The receptor source for this set is a female donor with papillary thyroid cancer or a benign thyroid nodule (not recorded which). Some clones in this sample may be carry-over from other donors' samples.

This clone has only a few counts. The V call is TRBV19, the J call TRBJ2-7, with D uncertain. The length of the CDR3 is 15 residues. Per germline, CDR1 LNHDA and CDR2 SQIVND (reference sequence). Trimming removed 3 bases at V and 1 base at J, with 13 bases between. The DNA of the CDR3 is TGTGCCAGTAGTATCACTGCAGGCCCTTCCTACGAGCAGTACTTC. This codes for CASSITAGPSYEQYF.

Only a few counts were recorded for this clone. The chain couples TRBV6-1 to TRBJ2-7; 8 positions match TRBD2. Germline V gene lookup returns CDR1 MNHNS and CDR2 SASEGT. CDR3 length equals 14 residues. After removal of 4 bases from V and 6 bases from J, the junction contained 8 bases not matched to a gene. The CDR3 protein is CASSGAGDLPEQYF. Written as DNA, the CDR3 is TGTGCCAGCAGTGGAGCGGGAGACCTACCCGAGCAGTACTTC.

In DNA form, the CDR3 reads TGTGCCAGCAGCGTCTCGGAGTCCTACGAGCAGTACTTC. This translates into CASSVSESYEQYF. This sequence joins TRBV9 and TRBJ2-7; D uncertain. Germline CDR1 is SGDLS and CDR2 is YYNGEE. The CDR3 sequence is 13 residues long. The V end was cut by 2 bases, the J end by 1 base, with 7 bases between. Looking up the rest from reference TRBV9 and TRBJ2-7 gives the full variable domain: DSGVTQTPKHLITATGQRVTLRCSPRSGDLSVYWYQQSLDQGLQFLIQYYNGEERAKGNILERFSAQQFPDLHSELNLSSLELGDSALYFCASSVSESYEQYFGPGTRLTVT.

This clone was observed a handful of times. J is TRBJ2-7 and V is TRBV28; D possibly matches TRBD1 or TRBD2 (5 bases each). Trimming cost V 5 bases and J 0 bases, with 11 bases left between them. This CDR3 contains 14 residues. Germline CDR1 MDHEN, CDR2 SYDVKM. The CDR3 here is CASSPWDGSYEQYF. The CDR3 DNA is TGTGCCAGCAGTCCGTGGGACGGCTCCTACGAGCAGTACTTC.

This clone has a count of ten or more. The rearrangement joins TRBV20-1 to TRBJ1-5; tentative D call: TRBD1 (5 bases). V lost 3 bases to trimming and J lost 6 bases, with 9 bases between them. The CDR3 runs to 12 residues. In germline, CDR1 is DFQATT, CDR2 SNEGSKA (reference sequence). The CDR3 loop is CSASREGQPQHF. For the CDR3, the DNA is TGCAGTGCTAGCAGGGAGGGTCAGCCCCAGCATTTT.

The chain recombines TRBV7-6 with TRBJ2-2; 9 positions match TRBD2. Losses at the gene ends were 2 bases for V and 2 bases for J; bases not matched to a gene: 3. Germline V gives CDR1 SGHVS, CDR2 FNYEAQ. This CDR3 contains 16 residues. In nucleotides, the CDR3 is TGTGCCAGCAGCTTATCTAGCGGGATTAACACCGGGGAGCTGTTTTTT. Translating it yields CASSLSSGINTGELFF.

This clone has more than one count but fewer than ten. V gene TRBV5-6 combines with J gene TRBJ2-1; weak D call: TRBD2 (6 bases). Germline values: CDR1 SGHDT, CDR2 YYEEEE. V lost 4 bases and J 0 bases, leaving 14 bases between the germline ends. The CDR3 spans 16 residues. CDR3 coding DNA: TGTGCCAGCAGCCTGTTTGGGGGGAGCTCCTACAATGAGCAGTTCTTC. Translated, it gives CASSLFGGSSYNEQFF.

This clone was recorded many times. The chain joins TRBV27 to TRBJ2-3; 11 nucleotides agree with TRBD2. The germline V gene has CDR1 MNHEY and CDR2 SMNVEV (reference sequence). Trimming at V came to 4 bases and at J to 4 bases, leaving 10 bases not matched to a gene. The CDR3 contains 17 residues. The CDR3 bases are TGTGCCAGCAGTTCCTCCAGACTAGCGGGAATTGCAGATACGCAGTATTTT. This translates into CASSSSRLAGIADTQYF.

This clone was found many times. V gene TRBV6-2 or TRBV6-3 combines with J gene TRBJ2-2, with a weak D call TRBD1 (5 bases). The V end lost 2 bases, the J end lost 0 bases, and 16 bases lay between the germline ends. Germline CDR1 reads MNHEY; CDR2 reads SVGEGT. There are 18 residues in the CDR3. CDR3 nucleotides: TGTGCCAGCAGTTACATGGACACCGGGCCGGCGAACACCGGGGAGCTGTTTTTT. Its translation: CASSYMDTGPANTGELFF.

The chain links TRBV9 to TRBJ1-6; possibly TRBD1 for D (6 bases). V was shortened by 3 bases and J by 7 bases, with 17 bases between the two germline ends. Germline CDR1 SGDLS, CDR2 YYNGEE. The CDR3 has 16 residues. The CDR3 DNA reads as TGTGCCAGCAGCGCTACCTCACAGGGCTTGAATTCACCCCTCCACTTT. Its translation: CASSATSQGLNSPLHF.

The chain employs TRBV6-1 and TRBJ2-7; 12 bases are shared with TRBD2. The V gene's germline CDR1 is MNHNS and CDR2 SASEGT. This CDR3 has 15 residues. Trimming at V came to 3 bases and at J to 5 bases, leaving 5 bases not matched to a gene. The CDR3 here is CASSELAGGSDEQYF. The DNA of the CDR3 is TGTGCCAGCAGTGAGCTAGCGGGAGGGTCCGACGAGCAGTACTTC.

The chain combines TRBV7-8 with TRBJ2-3; possible D gene TRBD2, 6 bases. Germline V lookup: CDR1 SGHVS, CDR2 FQNEAQ. Trimming stripped 1 base from V and 4 bases from J, with 15 bases between. The CDR3 runs to 16 residues. CDR3 in amino acids: CASSLVGGRNADTQYF. The CDR3 nucleotides read TGTGCCAGCAGCTTAGTCGGGGGAAGGAACGCAGATACGCAGTATTTT. The whole variable domain, remainder taken from reference TRBV7-8 and TRBJ2-3, is GAGVSQSPRYKVAKRGQDVALRCDPISGHVSLFWYQQALGQGPEFLTYFQNEAQLDKSGLPSDRFFAERPEGSVSTLKIQRTQQEDSAVYLCASSLVGGRNADTQYFGPGTRLTVL.

In this sample, this clone turned up many times. This chain links TRBV12-3 or TRBV12-4 with TRBJ1-1, with TRBD1 identical over 8 bases. V lost 3 bases to trimming and J lost 0 bases; unmatched junction nucleotides: 0. CDR3 length equals 14 residues. The CDR3 is CASSLTGVNTEAFF. DNA for the CDR3: TGTGCCAGCAGTTTGACAGGGGTGAACACTGAAGCTTTCTTT.

This clone was counted many times. The rearrangement links TRBV6-1 to TRBJ2-2; 10 positions match TRBD2. Trimming at V came to 10 bases and at J to 6 bases, leaving 8 bases not matched to a gene. Germline assignment: CDR1 MNHNS and CDR2 SASEGT. The CDR3 is 14 amino acids. Here the CDR3 reads CATKGSGRAGELFF. The DNA of the CDR3 is TGTGCCACCAAGGGGAGCGGGAGGGCCGGGGAGCTGTTTTTT.

This rearrangement joins TRBV20-1 to TRBJ2-7, with a tentative D call TRBD2 (5 bases). The CDR3 loop spans 16 amino acids. The V and J ends lost 0 bases and 6 bases respectively, with 21 bases between them. Germline V gives CDR1 DFQATT, CDR2 SNEGSKA (reference sequence). The CDR3, as DNA: TGCAGTGCTAGAGATCGTGGGAGTTTGGTTCGGGTCGAGCAGTACTTC. Its translation: CSARDRGSLVRVEQYF.

The sample holds a few counts of this clone. The junction departs from the called germline gene at one end, perhaps through a read error. The chain links TRBV19 to TRBJ1-5, with TRBD1 identical over 7 bases. This CDR3 has 15 residues. The germline V gene has CDR1 LNHDA and CDR2 SQIVND (reference sequence). The CDR3 reads CASSIRGGINQPQHF. DNA of the CDR3: TGTGCCAGCAGTATAAGAGGGGGCATCAATCAGCCCCAGCATTTT. The entire variable domain, with the rest obtained from reference TRBV19 and TRBJ1-5, is as follows: DGGITQSPKYLFRKEGQNVTLSCEQNLNHDAMYWYRQDPGQGLRLIYYSQIVNDFQKGDIAEGYSVSREKKESFPLTVTSAQKNPTAFYLCASSIRGGINQPQHFGDGTRLSIL.

This clone turned up a few times. This chain joins TRBV10-3 and TRBJ1-2; TRBD1 aligns across 10 bases. Per the germline V gene, CDR1 is ENHRY and CDR2 is SYGVKD. J lost 7 bases, V lost 5 bases, and 10 bases had no gene match. The CDR3 covers 15 residues. CDR3 protein: CAISTRQGAQFGYTF. For the CDR3, the DNA is TGTGCCATCAGTACGAGACAGGGGGCGCAATTTGGCTACACCTTC.